The 29 T cell receptor beta chains below were found in one sample sequenced in a study of control samples from healthy donors and cancer patients. Generated by immunoSEQ multiplex PCR, the TCRdb table keeps only in-frame clones and is missing some. Altogether approximately 83,000 clones are present, 93% being singletons, with the ten largest covering about 1.5%. The sample taken for sequencing was blood. The origin of the receptors is a woman in her 30s in good health.

The chain links TRBV5-5 to TRBJ1-5; TRBD1 is a possible D gene (6 bases). Germline V gene lookup returns CDR1 SGHKS and CDR2 YYEKEE (reference sequence). V lost 1 base, J lost 10 bases, and 15 bases lay in between. The CDR3 runs to 14 residues. The CDR3 here is CASSLFGRGGPQHF. CDR3 in DNA: TGTGCCAGCAGCTTGTTCGGCAGGGGTGGCCCCCAGCATTTT.

The gene calls are TRBV2 and TRBJ1-5; D is unresolved. V lost 8 bases and J lost 3, with 14 bases in between. The CDR3 consists of 14 residues. The germline CDR1 and CDR2 sequences are SNHLY and FYNNEI. This CDR3 is CASRTLSNNQPQHF. The CDR3 DNA follows: TGTGCCAGCCGGACCCTATCCAACAATCAGCCCCAGCATTTT.

The chain links TRBV7-9 to TRBJ1-1, with TRBD1 matching 9 bases. With V trimmed by 5 bases and J by 1 base, 11 bases remained unmatched. The CDR3 runs 17 residues. In germline, CDR1 is SEHNR, CDR2 FQNEAQ (reference sequence). This CDR3 is CASSAHRGPPSNTEAFF. CDR3 coding DNA: TGTGCCAGCAGCGCACACAGGGGGCCTCCATCGAACACTGAAGCTTTCTTT.

This chain uses TRBV28 with TRBJ2-5, with TRBD2 matching over 8 bases. The CDR3 consists of 15 residues. Germline loops: CDR1 MDHEN, CDR2 SYDVKM. V shed 2 bases and J 2 bases; nucleotides not matched to a gene: 4. CDR3 DNA: TGTGCCAGCAGTTTAGGCGGGGGGCTACAAGAGACCCAGTACTTC. It encodes CASSLGGGLQETQYF.

This chain uses TRBV4-1 with TRBJ2-5; D tentatively reads TRBD1 or TRBD2 (5 bases each). In germline, CDR1 is MGHRA, CDR2 YSYEKL. This CDR3 comprises 14 residues. Trimming shortened V by 4 bases and J by 5 bases, and 14 bases separated the two germline ends. In DNA, the CDR3 is TGCGCCAGCAGCCCTAAGGGGTGGGAGGAGACCCAGTACTTC. The encoded protein is CASSPKGWEETQYF.

The rearrangement links TRBV11-2 to TRBJ2-1; possible D gene TRBD2, 5 bases. The CDR3 runs to 14 residues. Germline CDR1 and CDR2: SGHAT and FQNNGV. V was cut by 5 bases and J by 3 bases, with 11 bases left in between. The CDR3 bases are TGTGCCAGCAGCCCCGGACTCTTCTACAATGAGCAGTTCTTC. Translating gives CASSPGLFYNEQFF. Together with reference TRBV11-2 and TRBJ2-1, the CDR3 gives the full variable domain: EAGVAQSPRYKIIEKRQSVAFWCNPISGHATLYWYQQILGQGPKLLIQFQNNGVVDDSQLPKDRFSAERLKGVDSTLKIQPAKLEDSAVYLCASSPGLFYNEQFFGPGTRLTVL.

V and J are TRBV15 and TRBJ1-3; D not certain. CDR1 LNHNV and CDR2 YYDKDF come from the germline V gene (reference sequence). This CDR3 has 15 amino acids. V lost 0 bases, J lost 2 bases, and 8 bases lay in between. CDR3 coding DNA: TGTGCCACCAGCAGAGATCGAGCTCCTGGAAACACCATATATTTT. It encodes CATSRDRAPGNTIYF.

This chain connects TRBV5-7 to TRBJ1-2, with D unclear. TRBV5-7 is an open reading frame whose function is uncertain. CDR3 length: 12 residues. V shed 0 bases and J shed 4 bases, with 4 bases lying between them. For the CDR3, the DNA is TGTGCCAGCAGCTTGGTCCTCTATGGCTACACCTTC. It translates to CASSLVLYGYTF.

The V and J genes are TRBV5-4 and TRBJ1-1; D is perhaps TRBD1 (6 bases). With 1 base removed from V and 8 bases from J, the gap between germline ends came to 21 bases. The CDR3 spans 16 residues. Germline values: CDR1 SGHNT, CDR2 YYREEE (reference sequence). The CDR3 here is CASSLSGRGKGGEAFF. The CDR3 nucleotides read TGTGCCAGCAGCTTGTCTGGCAGGGGTAAGGGCGGGGAAGCTTTCTTT.

The chain links TRBV11-1 to TRBJ1-6; D not resolved. Trimming shortened V by 5 bases and J by 6 bases, and 11 bases separated the two germline ends. Looked up from germline, CDR1 is SGHAT and CDR2 is FQDESV (reference sequence). The length of the CDR3 is 14 residues. This CDR3 reads CASSTGSLNSPLHF. CDR3 nucleotide sequence: TGTGCCAGCAGCACCGGGTCGCTTAATTCACCCCTCCACTTT. The full variable domain, completed using reference TRBV11-1 and TRBJ1-6, is EAEVAQSPRYKITEKSQAVAFWCDPISGHATLYWYRQILGQGPELLVQFQDESVVDDSQLPKDRFSAERLKGVDSTLKIQPAELGDSAMYLCASSTGSLNSPLHFGNGTRLTVT.

The rearrangement uses TRBV9 and TRBJ1-1; the match to TRBD1 covers 7 bases. Trimming took 3 bases from V and 2 from J; bases not matched to a gene: 10. The CDR3 length is 16 residues. Germline CDR1 SGDLS, CDR2 YYNGEE. For the CDR3, the DNA is TGTGCCAGCAGCGCCGGAGACAGGGAATTAAACACTGAAGCTTTCTTT. This encodes CASSAGDRELNTEAFF. The full variable domain, its missing parts supplied by reference TRBV9 and TRBJ1-1, is DSGVTQTPKHLITATGQRVTLRCSPRSGDLSVYWYQQSLDQGLQFLIQYYNGEERAKGNILERFSAQQFPDLHSELNLSSLELGDSALYFCASSAGDRELNTEAFFGQGTRLTVV.

V is TRBV6-5 and J is TRBJ2-7; 7 positions agree with TRBD2. The CDR3 spans 15 residues. The junction had 5 bases not matched to a gene; V was cut back by 1 base and J by 2 bases. The germline CDR1 and CDR2 sequences are MNHEY and SVGAGI. The CDR3 sequence: CASSYLASGAYEQYF. In DNA, the CDR3 is TGTGCCAGCAGTTACTTGGCTAGCGGAGCCTACGAGCAGTACTTC.

The rearrangement joins TRBV10-2 to TRBJ2-1, with D tentatively TRBD2 (7 bases). Trimming took 7 bases from V and 5 from J, leaving 15 bases between them. This CDR3 comprises 14 residues. The germline gives CDR1 WSHSY, CDR2 SAAADI. CDR3 residues: CASKEGGGNNEQFF. The CDR3 DNA is TGCGCCAGCAAGGAGGGCGGGGGCAACAATGAGCAGTTCTTC.

The chain joins TRBV2 to TRBJ1-3; unclear D gene. Germline V lookup: CDR1 SNHLY, CDR2 FYNNEI. The V and J ends lost 4 bases and 0 bases respectively, with 7 bases between them. The CDR3 extends over 14 amino acids. The CDR3 DNA is TGTGCCAGCAGTGGTCAGATCTCTGGAAACACCATATATTTT. This translates into CASSGQISGNTIYF.

The chain has TRBV6-6 and TRBJ2-6; the match to TRBD1 covers 8 bases. Germline lookup yields CDR1 MNHNY and CDR2 SVGAGI (reference sequence). The CDR3 length is 15 residues. The trim removed 6 bases at V and 4 bases at J, leaving 5 bases unmatched. For the CDR3, the DNA is TGTGCCAGCAGGAAACAGGGGGACGGGGCCAACGTCCTGACTTTC. Its translation is CASRKQGDGANVLTF.

This clone was counted a few times. The V call is TRBV7-3, the J call TRBJ1-1; TRBD1 is a possible D gene (6 bases). CDR3 size: 16 residues. V shed 2 bases and J shed 4 bases, with 17 bases lying between them. The germline V gene has CDR1 SGHTA and CDR2 FQGTGA. DNA for the CDR3: TGTGCCAGCAGCTTACATGGGCGGGGGCAGAGCACTGAAGCTTTCTTT. It translates to CASSLHGRGQSTEAFF.

This sequence joins TRBV18 and TRBJ2-1; 7 bases are a match to TRBD1. V lost 3 bases to trimming and J lost 4 bases; unmatched junction nucleotides: 3. Germline V CDR1 and CDR2: KGHSH, LQKENI. The CDR3 loop spans 14 amino acids. CDR3 protein: CASSPRDSYNEQFF. CDR3 DNA sequence: TGTGCCAGCTCACCCCGGGACAGTTACAATGAGCAGTTCTTC.

The V gene is TRBV2, the J gene TRBJ1-2, with 7 bases that match TRBD1. Per germline, CDR1 SNHLY and CDR2 FYNNEI. Trimming took 6 bases from V and 0 from J; bases not matched to a gene: 4. This CDR3 region has 14 residues. The CDR3 reads CASRDGTANYGYTF. The DNA for the CDR3 is TGTGCCAGCAGGGACGGGACAGCTAACTATGGCTACACCTTC.

J is TRBJ2-3 and V is TRBV5-6, with 8 nucleotides matching TRBD1. Germline CDR1 is SGHDT and CDR2 is YYEEEE. This CDR3 comprises 16 residues. J was trimmed by 6 bases and V by 1 base; bases with no gene match: 10. The CDR3 here is CASSLMGAGGADTQYF. In DNA form, the CDR3 reads TGTGCCAGCAGCTTGATGGGCGCAGGGGGCGCGGATACGCAGTATTTT.

CDR3 sequence: CASSLLSFAGTGGNEQFF. The CDR3 coding sequence is TGTGCCAGCAGTTTATTAAGCTTCGCTGGCACCGGGGGGAATGAGCAGTTCTTC. V and J are TRBV27 and TRBJ2-1, with 7 bases identical to TRBD2. CDR3 length equals 18 residues. From germline, CDR1 is MNHEY and CDR2 SMNVEV (reference sequence). With 1 base clipped from V and 7 bases from J, the junction kept 16 bases outside the gene matches.

The chain joins TRBV19 to TRBJ1-1, with 7 bases identical to TRBD1. The germline V gene encodes CDR1 LNHDA and CDR2 SQIVND (reference sequence). The CDR3 loop spans 15 amino acids. J lost 4 bases, V lost 4 bases, and 9 bases had no gene match. Here the CDR3 reads CASSTHTGALTEAFF. The CDR3 region has the DNA TGTGCCAGTAGTACCCATACAGGGGCCCTCACTGAAGCTTTCTTT.

This chain uses TRBV20-1 with TRBJ1-1; D is undetermined. Germline V gene sequence: CDR1 DFQATT, CDR2 SNEGSKA (reference sequence). CDR3 length: 10 residues. V lost 1 base and J lost 7, with 4 bases in between. The CDR3 nucleotides read TGCAGTGCTAGAGGACTTGAAGCTTTCTTT. Protein sequence: CSARGLEAFF.

As concerns this clone: Sequence at one end of the junction differs from germline and may be a read error. The chain recombines TRBV28 with TRBJ1-1; TRBD1 might be the D (6 bases). The CDR3 has 16 residues. Germline V gives CDR1 MDHEN, CDR2 SYDVKM. CDR3 region: CASSPPLRDMNTEAFF. For the CDR3, the DNA is TGTGCCAGCAGCCCACCCCTCAGGGACATGAACACTGAGGCTTTCTTT.

The J gene is TRBJ2-1, the V gene TRBV10-3; TRBD2 matches at 10 bases. Germline V lookup: CDR1 ENHRY, CDR2 SYGVKD. This CDR3 has 14 amino acids. The ends lost 7 bases at V and 7 bases at J; junction bases unmatched: 7. CDR3 nucleotides: TGTGCCATCAAGAGCCTAGCGGGAGTAAATGAGCAGTTCTTC. It is translated as CAIKSLAGVNEQFF.

This chain connects TRBV6-6 to TRBJ2-2, with D possibly being TRBD1 (5 bases). The CDR3 is 14 amino acids. Trimming shortened V by 5 bases and J by 5 bases, and 12 bases separated the two germline ends. Per germline, CDR1 MNHNY and CDR2 SVGAGI (reference sequence). The CDR3 DNA sequence: TGTGCCAGCAGTGAGCAGGGTGGTACCGGGGAGCTGTTTTTT. Protein: CASSEQGGTGELFF.

J is TRBJ1-1 and V is TRBV6-5; D gene uncertain. Germline CDR1 MNHEY, CDR2 SVGAGI. The CDR3 contains 14 residues. V was pared by 0 bases and J by 4 bases, with 9 bases between. The CDR3 is CASSYSVPPTEAFF. CDR3 nucleotides: TGTGCCAGCAGTTACTCGGTTCCGCCCACTGAAGCTTTCTTT.

CDR3: CASSEQGDYTEAFF. DNA of the CDR3: TGCGCCAGCAGCGAACAGGGGGACTACACTGAAGCTTTCTTT. The chain combines TRBV5-1 with TRBJ1-1; 8 nucleotides line up with TRBD1. The CDR3 sequence is 14 residues long. V lost 4 bases to trimming and J lost 3 bases; unmatched junction nucleotides: 5. CDR1 and CDR2 from the germline V gene are SGHRS and YFSETQ.

This chain uses TRBV21-1 with TRBJ1-5; the table's D call of TRBD1 was not tested on the DNA. TRBV21-1 is assigned pseudogene status. The CDR3 is 18 amino acids. The CDR3 sequence: CASSSGTGSYGRPQPQHF. The CDR3 DNA reads TGTGCCAGCAGCTCCGGGACAGGGTCATATGGAAGGCCTCAGCCCCAGCATTTT.

This chain connects TRBV5-4 to TRBJ1-2; 7 nucleotides agree with TRBD1. V shed 7 bases and J 6 bases; nucleotides not matched to a gene: 12. Germline V lookup: CDR1 SGHNT, CDR2 YYREEE (reference sequence). The CDR3 consists of 14 residues. CDR3 sequence reads: CASARQGSLNGYTF. The CDR3 bases are TGTGCCAGCGCTAGACAGGGTTCTTTGAATGGCTACACCTTC.